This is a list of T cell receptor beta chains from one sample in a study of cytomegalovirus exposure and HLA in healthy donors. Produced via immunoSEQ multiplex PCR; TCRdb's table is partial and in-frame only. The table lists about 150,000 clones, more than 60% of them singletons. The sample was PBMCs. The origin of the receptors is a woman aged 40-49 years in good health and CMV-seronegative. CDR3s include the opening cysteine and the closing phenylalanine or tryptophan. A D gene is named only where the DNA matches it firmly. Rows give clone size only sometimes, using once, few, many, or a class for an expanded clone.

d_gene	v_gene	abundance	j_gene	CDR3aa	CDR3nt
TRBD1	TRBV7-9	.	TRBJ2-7	CASSTRTGAGYEQYF	TGTGCCAGCAGCACCCGGACAGGGGCCGGCTACGAGCAGTACTTC
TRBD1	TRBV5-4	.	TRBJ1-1	CASSLWDRYTEAFF	TGTGCCAGCAGCTTGTGGGACAGATACACTGAAGCTTTCTTT
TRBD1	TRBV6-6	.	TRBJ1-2	CASSRRQGGYGYTF	TGTGCCAGCAGCCGAAGACAGGGGGGATACGGCTACACCTTC
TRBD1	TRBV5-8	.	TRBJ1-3	CASSLRGQLYSGNTIYF	TGTGCCAGCAGCTTGCGGGGACAGCTTTACTCTGGAAACACCATATATTTT
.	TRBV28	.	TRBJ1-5	CASSILVGEAKEPQHF	TGTGCCAGCAGTATCTTGGTGGGAGAGGCTAAGGAGCCCCAGCATTTT
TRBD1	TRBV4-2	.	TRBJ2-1	CASSQGRGSEQFF	TGTGCCAGCAGCCAAGGCAGGGGGAGTGAGCAGTTCTTC
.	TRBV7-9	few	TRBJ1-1	CASSPEAFF	TGTGCCAGCAGCCCAGAAGCTTTCTTT
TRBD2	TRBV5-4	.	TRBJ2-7	CASSPVWAGDGEQYF	TGTGCCAGCAGCCCGGTTTGGGCGGGAGATGGCGAGCAGTACTTC
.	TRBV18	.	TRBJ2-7	CASSPPVSLDSPYEQYF	TGTGCCAGCTCACCACCGGTGTCTCTCGACAGCCCCTACGAGCAGTACTTC
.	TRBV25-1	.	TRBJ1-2	CASSAGVNYGYTF	TGTGCCAGCAGTGCAGGGGTTAACTATGGCTACACCTTC
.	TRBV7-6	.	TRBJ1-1	CASSSRGVGTEAFF	TGTGCCAGCAGCAGCAGGGGTGTTGGCACTGAAGCTTTCTTT
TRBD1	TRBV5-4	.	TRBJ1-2	CASSHPGQGEGYTF	TGTGCCAGTTCTCATCCGGGACAGGGAGAAGGCTACACCTTC